This is a list of T cell receptor beta chains from one sample in a study of cytomegalovirus exposure and HLA in healthy donors. Assay used: immunoSEQ multiplex PCR; TCRdb lists only in-frame clones, some missing. The sample includes around 200,000 clones, 88% seen only once; the top ten take around 3%. Specimen: PBMCs. The source is a woman aged 18-30 years in good health and CMV-seronegative. Both conserved end residues are part of each CDR3. Each record gives: CDR3 protein, CDR3 DNA, CDR3 length, clone size, J gene, D gene, V gene. The D gene is left open where the match is weak. Clone sizes are given selectively: once, few, many, or a class where the clone is expanded.

CDR3 protein: CASSISDSDEQYF; CDR3 DNA: TGTGCTAGCAGCATTTCGGACAGCGACGAGCAGTACTTC; CDR3 length: 13; clone size: -; J gene: TRBJ2-7; D gene: -; V gene: TRBV7-7
CDR3 protein: CASSYEPPSRSPYF; CDR3 DNA: TGTGCCAGCAGTTACGAACCGCCGAGTCGCTCCCCGTACTTC; CDR3 length: 14; clone size: -; J gene: TRBJ2-5; D gene: -; V gene: TRBV6-5
CDR3 protein: CASSGGGSGDRGEQYF; CDR3 DNA: TGTGCCAGCAGCGGCGGGGGTTCTGGAGATCGGGGCGAGCAGTACTTC; CDR3 length: 16; clone size: -; J gene: TRBJ2-7; D gene: TRBD2; V gene: TRBV9
CDR3 protein: CASSPPGRLDEQYF; CDR3 DNA: TGTGCCAGCAGTCCCCCCGGTCGCCTTGACGAGCAGTACTTC; CDR3 length: 14; clone size: -; J gene: TRBJ2-7; D gene: -; V gene: TRBV28
CDR3 protein: CASSFQGIGEQYF; CDR3 DNA: TGTGCCAGCAGTTTCCAGGGTATCGGCGAGCAGTACTTC; CDR3 length: 13; clone size: -; J gene: TRBJ2-7; D gene: -; V gene: TRBV28
CDR3 protein: CASSRVAGVYEQFF; CDR3 DNA: TGTGCCAGCAGTAGGGTTGCGGGAGTTTATGAGCAGTTCTTC; CDR3 length: 14; clone size: -; J gene: TRBJ2-1; D gene: TRBD2; V gene: TRBV25-1
CDR3 protein: CASSFHTTGGPSYEQYF; CDR3 DNA: TGTGCCAGCAGTTTCCACACGACCGGGGGACCTTCCTACGAGCAGTACTTC; CDR3 length: 17; clone size: -; J gene: TRBJ2-7; D gene: -; V gene: TRBV28
CDR3 protein: CASSPTVNEQFF; CDR3 DNA: TGTGCCAGCTCACCGACAGTCAATGAGCAGTTCTTC; CDR3 length: 12; clone size: few; J gene: TRBJ2-1; D gene: -; V gene: TRBV18
CDR3 protein: CAWSEGVYGYTF; CDR3 DNA: TGTGCCTGGAGTGAAGGGGTCTATGGCTACACCTTC; CDR3 length: 12; clone size: -; J gene: TRBJ1-2; D gene: -; V gene: TRBV30
CDR3 protein: CASRNAAGGRYQPQHF; CDR3 DNA: TGTGCCAGCAGAAACGCTGCAGGGGGGAGGTATCAGCCCCAGCATTTT; CDR3 length: 16; clone size: once; J gene: TRBJ1-5; D gene: TRBD1; V gene: TRBV28
CDR3 protein: CASSNPDRASHEQFF; CDR3 DNA: TGTGCCAGCAGTAACCCGGACAGGGCCAGCCATGAGCAGTTCTTC; CDR3 length: 15; clone size: -; J gene: TRBJ2-1; D gene: TRBD1; V gene: TRBV6-5
CDR3 protein: CATSIPGNYGYTF; CDR3 DNA: TGTGCCACCAGCATCCCGGGAAACTATGGCTACACCTTC; CDR3 length: 13; clone size: once; J gene: TRBJ1-2; D gene: -; V gene: TRBV15
CDR3 protein: CAWSVPGFGNQPQHF; CDR3 DNA: TGTGCCTGGAGTGTACCCGGGTTTGGCAATCAGCCCCAGCATTTT; CDR3 length: 15; clone size: -; J gene: TRBJ1-5; D gene: -; V gene: TRBV30
CDR3 protein: CASRKTGVGQPQHF; CDR3 DNA: TGTGCCAGCAGAAAGACAGGGGTGGGTCAGCCCCAGCATTTT; CDR3 length: 14; clone size: -; J gene: TRBJ1-5; D gene: TRBD1; V gene: TRBV6-5
CDR3 protein: CASSPPIHRAPKQETQYF; CDR3 DNA: TGTGCCAGCTCACCACCGATACACAGGGCCCCGAAACAAGAGACCCAGTACTTC; CDR3 length: 18; clone size: -; J gene: TRBJ2-5; D gene: -; V gene: TRBV18
CDR3 protein: CASSLARASGYNEQFF; CDR3 DNA: TGTGCCAGCAGCTTAGCGAGGGCTAGCGGATACAATGAGCAGTTCTTC; CDR3 length: 16; clone size: -; J gene: TRBJ2-1; D gene: TRBD2; V gene: TRBV7-2
CDR3 protein: CASSPLLQGANEQYF; CDR3 DNA: TGTGCCAGCAGTCCTCTTCTACAGGGGGCCAACGAGCAGTACTTC; CDR3 length: 15; clone size: -; J gene: TRBJ2-7; D gene: TRBD1; V gene: TRBV27
CDR3 protein: CASSLTGTMRTQYF; CDR3 DNA: TGTGCCAGCAGTTTGACAGGTACAATGCGGACCCAGTACTTC; CDR3 length: 14; clone size: -; J gene: TRBJ2-5; D gene: -; V gene: TRBV28
CDR3 protein: CAWGQGRTTDTQYF; CDR3 DNA: TGTGCCTGGGGACAGGGGAGGACCACAGATACGCAGTATTTT; CDR3 length: 14; clone size: -; J gene: TRBJ2-3; D gene: TRBD1; V gene: TRBV30
CDR3 protein: CASSADIRPSTDTQYF; CDR3 DNA: TGTGCCAGCAGTGCGGACATTAGACCTAGCACAGATACGCAGTATTTT; CDR3 length: 16; clone size: -; J gene: TRBJ2-3; D gene: -; V gene: TRBV6-1
CDR3 protein: CASSLMTSGVHEQYF; CDR3 DNA: TGTGCCAGCAGCTTGATGACTAGCGGGGTCCACGAGCAGTACTTC; CDR3 length: 15; clone size: -; J gene: TRBJ2-7; D gene: TRBD2; V gene: TRBV5-4
CDR3 protein: CASTMDRGAKNIQYF; CDR3 DNA: TGTGCCAGCACCATGGACAGGGGGGCCAAAAACATTCAGTACTTC; CDR3 length: 15; clone size: -; J gene: TRBJ2-4; D gene: TRBD1; V gene: TRBV6-1
CDR3 protein: CASSTGSGHQPQHF; CDR3 DNA: TGTGCCAGCAGCACAGGGTCGGGGCATCAGCCCCAGCATTTT; CDR3 length: 14; clone size: -; J gene: TRBJ1-5; D gene: -; V gene: TRBV6-1
CDR3 protein: CAISELDRGRYEQYF; CDR3 DNA: TGTGCCATCAGTGAGCTTGACAGGGGGCGATACGAGCAGTACTTC; CDR3 length: 15; clone size: -; J gene: TRBJ2-7; D gene: TRBD1; V gene: TRBV10-3
CDR3 protein: CASSFHSGRPEQFF; CDR3 DNA: TGTGCCAGCAGTTTTCATAGCGGGAGACCGGAGCAGTTCTTC; CDR3 length: 14; clone size: -; J gene: TRBJ2-1; D gene: TRBD2; V gene: TRBV27
CDR3 protein: CASSFDTSSYNEQFF; CDR3 DNA: TGTGCCAGCAGTTTCGACACGAGCTCCTACAATGAGCAGTTCTTC; CDR3 length: 15; clone size: -; J gene: TRBJ2-1; D gene: -; V gene: TRBV28
CDR3 protein: CASSRDIFSEAFF; CDR3 DNA: TGTGCCAGTAGTAGGGACATCTTTTCCGAAGCTTTCTTT; CDR3 length: 13; clone size: few; J gene: TRBJ1-1; D gene: -; V gene: TRBV19
CDR3 protein: CASRTTAGGNTIYF; CDR3 DNA: TGTGCCAGCAGGACAACCGCGGGTGGAAACACCATATATTTT; CDR3 length: 14; clone size: -; J gene: TRBJ1-3; D gene: -; V gene: TRBV2
CDR3 protein: CASSSKGARGETQYF; CDR3 DNA: TGTGCCAGCAGTTCGAAGGGGGCGAGGGGAGAGACCCAGTACTTC; CDR3 length: 15; clone size: -; J gene: TRBJ2-5; D gene: TRBD1; V gene: TRBV7-9
CDR3 protein: CSIIGTLNTEAFF; CDR3 DNA: TGCAGCATAATCGGGACTTTGAACACTGAAGCTTTCTTT; CDR3 length: 13; clone size: -; J gene: TRBJ1-1; D gene: -; V gene: TRBV29-1
CDR3 protein: CASSQPPEVVGFYEQYF; CDR3 DNA: TGCGCCAGCAGTCAACCGCCGGAGGTGGTCGGGTTCTACGAGCAGTACTTC; CDR3 length: 17; clone size: -; J gene: TRBJ2-7; D gene: -; V gene: TRBV23-1
CDR3 protein: CASSRSQVAKNIQYF; CDR3 DNA: TGTGCCAGCAGTCGGTCACAGGTTGCCAAAAACATTCAGTACTTC; CDR3 length: 15; clone size: -; J gene: TRBJ2-4; D gene: -; V gene: TRBV6-5
CDR3 protein: CASSLTGGPNQPQHF; CDR3 DNA: TGTGCCAGCAGTTTAACAGGGGGCCCAAATCAGCCCCAGCATTTT; CDR3 length: 15; clone size: -; J gene: TRBJ1-5; D gene: TRBD1; V gene: TRBV27
CDR3 protein: CASSQAEGHGWKTQYF; CDR3 DNA: TGTGCCAGCAGTCAGGCAGAGGGCCATGGATGGAAGACCCAGTACTTC; CDR3 length: 16; clone size: once; J gene: TRBJ2-5; D gene: -; V gene: TRBV9
CDR3 protein: CASSYGQGWAEAFF; CDR3 DNA: TGTGCCAGCAGTTACGGGCAGGGATGGGCTGAAGCTTTCTTT; CDR3 length: 14; clone size: -; J gene: TRBJ1-1; D gene: -; V gene: TRBV6-5
CDR3 protein: CASSRGTYEQYF; CDR3 DNA: TGCGCCAGCAGCCGGGGGACCTACGAGCAGTACTTC; CDR3 length: 12; clone size: -; J gene: TRBJ2-7; D gene: -; V gene: TRBV5-1
CDR3 protein: CASSLGQATEAFF; CDR3 DNA: TGCGCCAGCAGCTTGGGACAGGCCACTGAAGCTTTCTTT; CDR3 length: 13; clone size: -; J gene: TRBJ1-1; D gene: -; V gene: TRBV5-1
CDR3 protein: CASSFGLAEAYEQYF; CDR3 DNA: TGTGCCAGCAGCTTCGGACTAGCGGAGGCCTACGAGCAGTACTTC; CDR3 length: 15; clone size: -; J gene: TRBJ2-7; D gene: TRBD2; V gene: TRBV5-6
CDR3 protein: CASSSLRGSGNYFYEQYF; CDR3 DNA: TGCGCCAGCAGCTCCCTGCGGGGTTCAGGGAACTACTTCTACGAGCAGTACTTC; CDR3 length: 18; clone size: few; J gene: TRBJ2-7; D gene: -; V gene: TRBV5-1
CDR3 protein: CASSPTGTGYGYTF; CDR3 DNA: TGTGCCAGCAGCCCAACCGGGACAGGCTATGGCTACACCTTC; CDR3 length: 14; clone size: once; J gene: TRBJ1-2; D gene: TRBD1; V gene: TRBV7-3
CDR3 protein: CASSLPGQGEQYF; CDR3 DNA: TGTGCCAGCAGTTTACCGGGACAGGGTGAGCAGTACTTC; CDR3 length: 13; clone size: once; J gene: TRBJ2-7; D gene: TRBD1; V gene: TRBV28
CDR3 protein: CAAGGSTDTQYF; CDR3 DNA: TGTGCCGCAGGGGGAAGCACAGATACGCAGTATTTT; CDR3 length: 12; clone size: -; J gene: TRBJ2-3; D gene: -; V gene: TRBV21-1
CDR3 protein: CASSQDLTDQPQHF; CDR3 DNA: TGTGCCAGCAGCCAAGATCTTACGGATCAGCCCCAGCATTTT; CDR3 length: 14; clone size: -; J gene: TRBJ1-5; D gene: -; V gene: TRBV4-2
CDR3 protein: CASSPSSGSAVQYF; CDR3 DNA: TGTGCTAGCAGCCCTTCTAGCGGGAGTGCGGTGCAGTACTTC; CDR3 length: 14; clone size: -; J gene: TRBJ2-7; D gene: TRBD2; V gene: TRBV7-7
CDR3 protein: CASSEIHRNTEAFF; CDR3 DNA: TGTGCCAGCAGTGAAATTCACAGGAACACTGAAGCTTTCTTT; CDR3 length: 14; clone size: -; J gene: TRBJ1-1; D gene: -; V gene: TRBV6-1
CDR3 protein: CASSESTGAYEKLFF; CDR3 DNA: TGTGCCAGCAGTGAATCCACAGGGGCGTATGAAAAACTGTTTTTT; CDR3 length: 15; clone size: -; J gene: TRBJ1-4; D gene: TRBD1; V gene: TRBV25-1
CDR3 protein: CASSWPGGASGGVYEQFF; CDR3 DNA: TGTGCCAGCAGCTGGCCCGGAGGAGCTAGCGGGGGGGTATATGAGCAGTTCTTC; CDR3 length: 18; clone size: once; J gene: TRBJ2-1; D gene: TRBD2; V gene: TRBV7-9
CDR3 protein: CASSHKSGRDDYNEQFF; CDR3 DNA: TGCGCCAGCAGCCACAAAAGCGGGAGAGATGATTACAATGAGCAGTTCTTC; CDR3 length: 17; clone size: -; J gene: TRBJ2-1; D gene: TRBD2; V gene: TRBV4-1
CDR3 protein: CASSQALTGELFF; CDR3 DNA: TGTGCCAGCAGCCAAGCTCTTACCGGGGAGCTGTTTTTT; CDR3 length: 13; clone size: -; J gene: TRBJ2-2; D gene: -; V gene: TRBV4-2
CDR3 protein: CASSLAGGADTQYF; CDR3 DNA: TGTGCCAGCAGTTTGGCGGGAGGGGCAGATACGCAGTATTTT; CDR3 length: 14; clone size: -; J gene: TRBJ2-3; D gene: TRBD2; V gene: TRBV14
CDR3 protein: CASSLREVGNQPQHF; CDR3 DNA: TGTGCCAGCAGTTTAAGGGAGGTTGGTAATCAGCCCCAGCATTTT; CDR3 length: 15; clone size: few; J gene: TRBJ1-5; D gene: -; V gene: TRBV28
CDR3 protein: CAITGGGADTQYF; CDR3 DNA: TGTGCCATCACTGGGGGGGGTGCAGATACGCAGTATTTT; CDR3 length: 13; clone size: -; J gene: TRBJ2-3; D gene: TRBD2; V gene: TRBV10-3
CDR3 protein: CASSPGLAPSSYEQYF; CDR3 DNA: TGCGCCAGCAGCCCAGGACTAGCGCCGAGCTCCTACGAGCAGTACTTC; CDR3 length: 16; clone size: -; J gene: TRBJ2-7; D gene: TRBD2; V gene: TRBV5-1
CDR3 protein: CASSLSHRDTDTQYF; CDR3 DNA: TGCGCCAGCAGCTTGAGTCACAGGGACACAGATACGCAGTATTTT; CDR3 length: 15; clone size: once; J gene: TRBJ2-3; D gene: -; V gene: TRBV5-1
CDR3 protein: CASSPTDYSNQPQHF; CDR3 DNA: TGTGCCAGTAGTCCTACAGACTATAGCAATCAGCCCCAGCATTTT; CDR3 length: 15; clone size: once; J gene: TRBJ1-5; D gene: -; V gene: TRBV19
CDR3 protein: CASSQISTDTQYF; CDR3 DNA: TGTGCCAGCAGCCAAATCTCCACAGATACGCAGTATTTT; CDR3 length: 13; clone size: -; J gene: TRBJ2-3; D gene: -; V gene: TRBV14
CDR3 protein: CASSERTGVDEQYF; CDR3 DNA: TGTGCCAGCAGCGAACGGACAGGGGTTGACGAGCAGTACTTC; CDR3 length: 14; clone size: -; J gene: TRBJ2-7; D gene: TRBD1; V gene: TRBV2
CDR3 protein: CASYLAGGTDTQYF; CDR3 DNA: TGTGCCAGCTATCTAGCGGGAGGGACGGATACGCAGTATTTT; CDR3 length: 14; clone size: -; J gene: TRBJ2-3; D gene: TRBD2; V gene: TRBV2